The 6 T cell receptor beta chains listed next were all sequenced from one sample in a study of cytomegalovirus exposure and HLA in healthy donors. PCR involved 60 Vbeta and 13 Jbeta primers. Profiling relied on immunoSEQ multiplex PCR, and the TCRdb table lists in-frame clones only, not all of them. The repertoire shows around 45,000 clones; the top ten hold 17%. Specimen: PBMCs. Every receptor here comes from a male donor in good health and CMV-seronegative.

As to this clone: The junction shows a germline mismatch at one end, possibly a read error. The chain combines TRBV5-1 with TRBJ1-6; 8 nucleotides match TRBD1. Germline V CDR1 and CDR2: SGHRS, YFSETQ. The CDR3 consists of 16 residues. In DNA, the CDR3 is TGCACCAGCAGCTTGGCCCTGGGACAGGATAATTCACCCCTCCACTTT. Amino acid sequence: CTSSLALGQDNSPLHF.

The gene calls are TRBV15 and TRBJ2-1, with a weak D call TRBD2 (6 bases). V shed 0 bases and J shed 3 bases, with 15 bases lying between them. This CDR3 is built from 17 residues. From germline, CDR1 is LNHNV and CDR2 YYDKDF (reference sequence). The CDR3 nucleotides are TGTGCCACCAGCAGAGATGCCGGGGGTTCAAACTACAATGAGCAGTTCTTC. Amino acids: CATSRDAGGSNYNEQFF.

As for this clone: The sample holds other DNA sequences that translate to the same CDR3. V is TRBV9 and J is TRBJ1-1; TRBD1 might be the D (5 bases). V shed 0 bases and J shed 5 bases, with 11 bases lying between them. CDR3 length equals 14 residues. The germline V gene has CDR1 SGDLS and CDR2 YYNGEE. CDR3 region: CASSVGGGGTEAFF. The CDR3 DNA sequence: TGTGCCAGCAGCGTAGGCGGGGGGGGAACTGAAGCTTTCTTT.

This chain links TRBV5-1 with TRBJ2-7, with D possibly TRBD1 on 6 matching bases. V lost 0 bases and J lost 5, with 12 bases in between. This CDR3 region has 14 residues. Germline CDR1 is SGHRS and CDR2 is YFSETQ. CDR3 bases: TGCGCCAGCAGCTTGGCCTGGGGGCCCAACGAGCAGTACTTC. This gives the protein CASSLAWGPNEQYF.

The chain recombines TRBV30 with TRBJ1-3; D ambiguous. The CDR3 extends over 15 amino acids. Germline lookup yields CDR1 GTSNPN and CDR2 SVGIG (reference sequence). V was clipped by 2 bases and J by 4 bases, with 15 bases between them. The CDR3 region is CAWSRSTGKGNTIYF. DNA of the CDR3: TGTGCCTGGAGTAGGAGTACGGGGAAAGGAAACACCATATATTTT. Together with reference TRBV30 and TRBJ1-3, the CDR3 gives the full variable domain: SQTIHQWPATLVQPVGSPLSLECTVEGTSNPNLYWYRQAAGRGLQLLFYSVGIGQISSEVPQNLSASRPQDRQFILSSKKLLLSDSGFYLCAWSRSTGKGNTIYFGEGSWLTVV.

The chain uses TRBV5-1 and TRBJ2-7; 10 nucleotides match TRBD1. The CDR3 runs to 13 residues. Germline V gives CDR1 SGHRS, CDR2 YFSETQ. After removal of 4 bases from V and 6 bases from J, the junction contained 4 bases not matched to a gene. CDR3: CASSGDRGTEQYF. The CDR3 nucleotides read TGCGCCAGCAGCGGGGACAGGGGAACCGAGCAGTACTTC.